Given below is one T cell receptor beta chain in context. There are a few counts of this clonotype. It has no known antigen specificity. Base qualities are not provided; no much larger clone lies one nucleotide away. This record comes from a study of post-analysis software for immune sequencing data (dated by TCRdb to between 2015 and 2017). In the study overall: The recorded disease courses included relapsing-remitting, secondary progressive and progressive-relapsing multiple sclerosis, and some patients had no subtype annotation. Patient repertoires were compared against roughly 12 previously published healthy control repertoires from donors aged about 6 to 26 years. A subset of samples was prepared in parallel using single-end sample barcoding, then pooled and co-amplified after Illumina adapter ligation.

Beyond this particular receptor, the publication reports: The control group was slightly older than the multiple sclerosis patient group. Significantly higher frequencies in patients than in controls were found for a handful of TRBV segments, including TRBV5-6, TRBV5-1 and TRBV20-1. Normalized Chao1 diversity was significantly lower in multiple sclerosis patients than controls, suggesting substantial peripheral T-cell clonal expansion. Strong co-clustering of samples prepared in the same batch was shown by direct clustering with F measure, prompting a batch-effect correction.

To demonstrate the VDJtools post-analysis software, TCR beta repertoires were profiled from the peripheral blood of 13 young patients with multiple sclerosis. The multiple sclerosis patients were children and adolescents between roughly 6 and 16 years of age. Libraries were prepared through PCR. The sequencer listed for this sample is Illumina HiSeq 2500. To reduce PCR and sequencing biases, unique molecular identifiers were built into the TCR beta cDNA libraries. Every 1 to 10 million input T cells yielded around 500,000 cDNA molecules, meaning each molecule approximated one T cell. The patient libraries were prepared and sequenced using the same protocol as the earlier healthy control dataset. Within a given batch, samples were prepared together, multiplexed and sequenced on the same HiSeq lane. Under the source paper's analysis protocol: MIGEC handled the raw barcoded reads, throwing out single-read molecular identifier groups before consensus assembly and CDR3 extraction. VDJtools was used for post-analysis of the clonotype tables, and diversity was normalized by down-sampling every dataset to the size of the smallest sample. Repertoire overlap clustering matched CDR3 amino acid but not nucleotide sequences to correct batch-related cross-sample contamination. TCRdb reprocessed the public reads (quality trimming at Q25 with fastp, clone calling with MiXCR) and kept in-frame beta chains. Rows with a matching CDR3 protein are joined into one entry that keeps the most common DNA and genes. The V and J calls reflect TCRdb's pipeline rather than the authors' work. Counted in this sample were 380,000 or so distinct CDR3 sequences; about a third of them appeared once. The ten largest clones represent about an eighth of the sample.

Its CDR3 holds 13 amino acids, cysteine through phenylalanine. Only the CDR3 part of the read is kept: 39 bases, read in frame from the first base. V gives up 6 bases and J gives up 3 bases, and the segment between their germline ends measures 11 bases. The germline V gene encodes CDR1 SEHNR and CDR2 FQNEAQ (reference sequence). The sequenced sample was blood. The V and J genes are TRBV7-9 and TRBJ1-1; too little of a D gene remains to name it. The clonotype originates from a girl aged 10-17 years with multiple sclerosis. The encoded CDR3 is CASSPQAHTEAFF. The DNA sequence is TGTGCCAGCAGTCCCCAGGCCCACACTGAAGCTTTCTTT.